This T cell receptor (beta chain) appears in the sequencing data of a study of T cells after yellow fever vaccination. Template switching with 5'RACE generated the TCR cDNA and added a universal primer site and UMIs. TCRdb fed the 5' RACE reads into MiXCR, producing one record per CDR3 protein. The data contain about 320,000 distinct CDR3 sequences, around 6.8% of them singletons. Losses at the gene ends were 8 bases for V and 0 bases for J; bases not matched to a gene: 14. CDR1 SNHLY and CDR2 FYNNEI come from the germline V gene. CDR3 length equals 19 residues. Study-wide findings and caveats: Few clonotypes appeared in both CD4 and CD8 compartments. A secondary response was less intense yet reached its peak sooner, at day 5 versus 15. After the booster, approximately 96% of CD4 and 88% of CD8 primary-response clones were re-detected.

This clonotype was counted between two and nine times. What it binds is unknown. The sample here was PBMCs, taken more than 35 days after the first yellow fever vaccination. The sequence was obtained from a young man who received the YFV17D yellow fever vaccine. V is TRBV2 and J is TRBJ2-2, with 11 bases matching TRBD2. The CDR3 loop reads CASLNPGLADIANTGELFF. The CDR3 coding sequence is TGTGCCAGCCTCAACCCGGGACTAGCGGATATTGCGAACACCGGGGAGCTGTTTTTT.